Listed here is a single T cell receptor (beta chain). Investigators divided CD4+ cells into CD45RA+ naive and CD45RA-negative memory subsets. The trim removed 4 bases at V and 8 bases at J, leaving 4 bases unmatched. This CDR3 has 15 residues. Germline V lookup: CDR1 MGHRA, CDR2 YSYEKL. This record comes from a study of shared clonotypes between healthy human individuals. In the study overall: Used for every donor were three CD4 naive, three CD4 memory, two CD8 naive and one CD8 memory plate.

Each cell subset's genomic DNA was divided evenly among several immunoSEQ plates. Using immunoSEQ multiplex PCR, the repertoire was profiled, and TCRdb retains in-frame clones only, with some absent. The data contain under 2.5 million clones, 85% to 95% of them singletons. This chain connects TRBV4-1 to TRBJ2-1; 14 bases fit TRBD2. Sequenced input: naive CD4+ T cells from PBMCs. Described subset: CD45RA+ positively selected. This TCR was recovered from a man between 18 and 29 years old in good health. Some clones in this sample may be carry-over from other donors' samples. The CDR3 protein is CASSPRLAGGDEQFF. The DNA for the CDR3 is TGCGCCAGCAGCCCCCGACTAGCGGGAGGGGATGAGCAGTTCTTC.